This T cell receptor (beta chain) was documented in a study of blood T cell repertoires in COVID-19. Turning to the study itself: Material from acute and convalescent COVID-19 was sourced from the United States, Italy and Spain. Nucleic acid was either cDNA or gDNA, and it came from T cells, B-cell-depleted T cells, or PBMCs.

The data were produced by immunoSEQ multiplex PCR, yet TCRdb's version contains in-frame clones alone and is incomplete. The profile shows 40,000 to 65,000 clones, around 72% of them singletons. The J segment lost 8 bases and the V segment lost 4 bases, leaving 6 bases of the junction unmatched. CDR3 length: 14 amino acids. CDR1 and CDR2 (germline): SGHDT, YYEEEE. The receptor comes from a human donor with active or convalescent COVID-19. The donor label of this sample is uncertain. The V and J genes are TRBV5-6 and TRBJ1-6; 7 nucleotides match TRBD1. The sequenced sample was peripheral blood. The CDR3 DNA is TGTGCCAGCAGCCGCCGGGACAGAGATTCACCCCTCCACTTT. This gives the protein CASSRRDRDSPLHF.